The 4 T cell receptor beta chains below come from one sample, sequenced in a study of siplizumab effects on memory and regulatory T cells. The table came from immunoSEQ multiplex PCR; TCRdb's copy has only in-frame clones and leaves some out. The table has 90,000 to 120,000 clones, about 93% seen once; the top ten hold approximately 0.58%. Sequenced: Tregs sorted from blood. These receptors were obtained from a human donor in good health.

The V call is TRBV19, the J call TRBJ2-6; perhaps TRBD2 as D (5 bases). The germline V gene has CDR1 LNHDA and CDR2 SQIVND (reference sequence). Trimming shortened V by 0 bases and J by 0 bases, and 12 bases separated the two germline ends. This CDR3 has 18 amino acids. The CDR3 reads CASSIDMAGSSGANVLTF. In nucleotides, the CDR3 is TGTGCCAGTAGTATAGATATGGCGGGTAGCTCTGGGGCCAACGTCCTGACTTTC.

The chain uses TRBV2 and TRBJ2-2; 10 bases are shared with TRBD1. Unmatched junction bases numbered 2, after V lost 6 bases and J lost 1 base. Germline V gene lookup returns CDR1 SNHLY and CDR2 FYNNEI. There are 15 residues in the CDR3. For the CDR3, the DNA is TGTGCCAGCAGGGACAGGGGGGGGAACACCGGGGAGCTGTTTTTT. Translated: CASRDRGGNTGELFF.

The CDR3 DNA reads as TGTGCCAGCAGTGAAGTGGTGGGTCTCAGTGAAAAACTGTTTTTT. Protein sequence: CASSEVVGLSEKLFF. V gene TRBV6-1 combines with J gene TRBJ1-4; no firm D call. Germline CDR1 and CDR2: MNHNS and SASEGT. The ends were cut back, 1 base at V and 7 bases at J, with 13 bases in the middle. The CDR3 has 15 amino acids.

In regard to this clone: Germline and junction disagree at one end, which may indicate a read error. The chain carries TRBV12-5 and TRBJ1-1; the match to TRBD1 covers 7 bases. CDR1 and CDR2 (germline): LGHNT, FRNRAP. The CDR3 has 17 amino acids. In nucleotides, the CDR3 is TGTGCTAGTGGTCACATTACAGGGGAAAGGGGGAACGCTGAAGCTTTCTTT. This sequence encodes CASGHITGERGNAEAFF.